The 8 T cell receptor beta chains listed next were all sequenced from one sample in a study of regulatory T cells in long-lasting Graves disease. iRepertoire HTBI primers and Arm-PCR of CDR3 regions built TCR beta libraries. MiXCR, applied by TCRdb to the multiplex PCR reads, yields one record per CDR3 protein. The sample consists of around 450,000 distinct CDR3 sequences, 15% of them appearing once. Time point meaning: newly diagnosed GD, antithyroid drugs for less than 3 months. Making the TCR library involved RNA that had been extracted from PBMCs. These data were also reused for a study on T cells in Graves' hyperthyroidism and ophthalmopathy.

Specimen: peripheral blood mononuclear cells (PBMCs), collected at new diagnosis, from a patient treated with antithyroid drugs. The receptors shown here come from a woman aged 40-49 years with Graves disease.

J is TRBJ2-5 and V is TRBV5-1; 10 bases align to TRBD1. Per germline, CDR1 SGHRS and CDR2 YFSETQ. With 4 bases clipped from V and 5 bases from J, the junction kept 11 bases outside the gene matches. The CDR3 extends over 16 amino acids. The CDR3 DNA is TGCGCCAGCAGCGCCCAGACAGGGGGCCCGGCGGAGACCCAGTACTTC. Its protein is CASSAQTGGPAETQYF.

As concerns this clonotype: A read error may account for a junction end that differs from germline. The chain employs TRBV12-3 or TRBV12-4 and TRBJ1-1; 7 bases map to TRBD1. CDR3 length: 13 amino acids. CDR3 DNA: TGTGCCAGCAGGGAACAGGGGAACACTGAAGCTCTCTTT. It encodes CASREQGNTEALF.

The J gene is TRBJ1-1, the V gene TRBV4-1, with unresolved D. Germline CDR1 is MGHRA and CDR2 is YSYEKL. Deletions cut 1 base from V and 0 bases from J, with 12 bases between. This CDR3 has 16 residues. The CDR3 sequence: CASSQGPALLNTEAFF. CDR3 coding DNA: TGCGCCAGCAGCCAAGGCCCGGCACTCCTGAACACTGAAGCTTTCTTT.

There are many counts of this clonotype. This chain uses TRBV7-6 with TRBJ2-5, with D unresolved. The CDR3 contains 14 residues. Germline-derived CDR1 and CDR2 are SGHVS and FNYEAQ. Trimming took 2 bases from V and 3 from J, leaving 10 bases between them. The CDR3 DNA reads as TGTGCCAGCAGCTTAAATCTGGCAGAAGAGACCCAGTACTTC. Protein sequence: CASSLNLAEETQYF.

At least ten counts were recorded for this clonotype. V gene TRBV3-1 combines with J gene TRBJ2-3, with 11 bases identical to TRBD2. Germline V lookup: CDR1 LGHDT, CDR2 YNNKEL (reference sequence). Trimming cost V 8 bases and J 7 bases; bases outside gene matches: 11. This CDR3 is 15 amino acids long. Here the CDR3 reads CASAAGTSGHHTQYF. In nucleotides, the CDR3 is TGTGCCAGCGCGGCCGGGACTAGCGGACACCATACGCAGTATTTT.

This clonotype was counted ten times or more. The chain joins TRBV27 to TRBJ2-3, with 9 bases matching TRBD1. V lost 7 bases, J lost 0 bases, and 14 bases stayed unmatched. The germline gives CDR1 MNHEY, CDR2 SMNVEV (reference sequence). This CDR3 is built from 18 residues. The CDR3 nucleotides read TGTGCCAGCAATCCCTGGATCGGGACAGGGATAAGCACAGATACGCAGTATTTT. Its protein product is CASNPWIGTGISTDTQYF.

This clonotype was picked up many times. The chain carries TRBV7-2 and TRBJ2-3, with TRBD1 identical over 8 bases. CDR3 length: 20 amino acids. CDR1 is SGHTA, CDR2 FQGNSA, per germline. V lost 3 bases to trimming and J lost 1 base; unmatched junction nucleotides: 18. CDR3: CASSFSAGGWDLAGTDTQYF. In DNA form, the CDR3 reads TGTGCCAGCAGCTTCTCCGCAGGGGGCTGGGACCTAGCCGGCACAGATACGCAGTATTTT.

This clonotype came up many times. V and J are TRBV20-1 and TRBJ1-2, with unresolved D. The CDR3 consists of 13 residues. Trimming removed 5 bases at V and 2 bases at J, with 12 bases between. The germline V gene encodes CDR1 DFQATT and CDR2 SNEGSKA (reference sequence). CDR3: CSAENSGNYGYTF. The CDR3 coding sequence is TGCAGTGCTGAAAACTCCGGCAACTATGGCTACACCTTC.